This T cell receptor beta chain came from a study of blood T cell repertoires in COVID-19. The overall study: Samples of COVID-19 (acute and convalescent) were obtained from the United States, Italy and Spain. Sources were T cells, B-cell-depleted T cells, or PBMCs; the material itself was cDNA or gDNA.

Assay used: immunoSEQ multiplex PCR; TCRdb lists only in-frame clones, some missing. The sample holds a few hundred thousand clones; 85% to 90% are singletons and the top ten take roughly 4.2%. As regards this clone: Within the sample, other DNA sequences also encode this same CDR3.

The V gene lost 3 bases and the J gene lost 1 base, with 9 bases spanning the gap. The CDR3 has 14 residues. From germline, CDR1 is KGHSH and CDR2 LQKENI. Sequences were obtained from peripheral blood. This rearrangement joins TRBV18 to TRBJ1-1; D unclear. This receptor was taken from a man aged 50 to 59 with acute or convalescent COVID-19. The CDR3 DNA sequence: TGTGCCAGCTCACCTAGACAAGAGAACACTGAAGCTTTCTTT. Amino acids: CASSPRQENTEAFF.